The clone carrying this TCR beta chain was counted only a few times. As processed by the authors: The assay estimated nucleated cells by amplifying reference gene primers. Here immunoSEQ multiplex PCR was the method, and the copy in TCRdb shows in-frame clones only, minus some. V and J calls plus clone size are reproduced from that table; the DNA served to infer D and trimming. This table holds about 80,000 clones, more than 70% found once. The CDR3 length is 19 residues. V shed 4 bases, J shed 4 bases, and the junction held 14 bases outside the gene matches. CDR1 and CDR2 from the germline V gene are LGHNA and YNFKEQ. These data originate in a study of blood T cell repertoires in COVID-19. Whole-study context: The United States, Italy and Spain were the sources of the acute and convalescent COVID-19 samples. Sources were T cells, B-cell-depleted T cells, or PBMCs; the material itself was cDNA or gDNA.

The TCR sequence derives from an older man with active or convalescent COVID-19. Material for sequencing was peripheral blood. The J gene is TRBJ1-3, the V gene TRBV4-2; 12 bases match TRBD1. CDR3 region: CASSRQVRGQGAQGNTIYF. In nucleotides, the CDR3 is TGTGCCAGCAGCCGGCAAGTCAGGGGACAGGGGGCCCAAGGAAACACCATATATTTT.